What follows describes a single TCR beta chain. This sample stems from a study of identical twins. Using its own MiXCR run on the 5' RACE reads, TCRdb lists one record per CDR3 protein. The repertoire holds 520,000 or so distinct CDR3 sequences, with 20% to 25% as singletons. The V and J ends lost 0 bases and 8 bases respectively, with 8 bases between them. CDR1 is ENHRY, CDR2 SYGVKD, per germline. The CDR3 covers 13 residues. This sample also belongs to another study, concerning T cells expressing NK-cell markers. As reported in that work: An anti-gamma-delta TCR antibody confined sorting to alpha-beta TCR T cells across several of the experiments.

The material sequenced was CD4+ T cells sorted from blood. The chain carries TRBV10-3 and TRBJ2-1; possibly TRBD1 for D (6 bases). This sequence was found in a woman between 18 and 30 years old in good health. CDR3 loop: CAISESQGDEQFF. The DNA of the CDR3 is TGTGCCATCAGTGAGTCACAGGGCGATGAGCAGTTCTTC.